The 18 T cell receptor beta chains reported below all come from one sample, sequenced in a study of cytomegalovirus exposure and HLA in healthy donors. PCR involved 60 Vbeta and 13 Jbeta primers. The assay was immunoSEQ multiplex PCR, and TCRdb's table has in-frame clones only and misses some. The sample lists more than 110,000 clones; roughly 80% were seen once. The sample comprised PBMCs. The receptor source for this set is a female donor in good health and CMV-seronegative.

The rearrangement joins TRBV27 to TRBJ1-5; 8 nucleotides match TRBD1. The CDR3 spans 17 residues. V was clipped by 3 bases and J by 3 bases; unmatched bases: 10. Per germline, CDR1 MNHEY and CDR2 SMNVEV (reference sequence). This CDR3 is CASSFRPDRGHNQPQHF. The CDR3 nucleotides read TGTGCCAGCAGTTTCCGTCCCGACAGGGGCCACAATCAGCCCCAGCATTTT.

The chain employs TRBV29-1 and TRBJ2-5, with 8 bases that match TRBD1. The CDR3 is made up of 12 amino acids. Germline V gene data show CDR1 as SQVTM and CDR2 as ANQGSEA. V lost 3 bases, J lost 3 bases, and 0 bases stayed unmatched. In DNA, the CDR3 is TGCAGCGTTGAGGGACAGGAAGAGACCCAGTACTTC. It translates to CSVEGQEETQYF.

A remark on this clone: The conserved final phenylalanine or tryptophan is absent from the CDR3, which likely points to a read error. The limits of the CDR3 on the DNA are not certain, so only TCRdb's listed CDR3 is given. This rearrangement joins TRBV5-8 to TRBJ1-5; the D segment call TRBD1 is taken from the table without a DNA check. A total of 11 residues make up the CDR3, ends included. Germline V gene data show CDR1 as SGHTS and CDR2 as YDEGEE. CDR3: CASSLCAQAHP.

This chain uses TRBV7-9 with TRBJ2-5, with 8 bases fitting TRBD2. Unmatched junction bases numbered 5, after V lost 5 bases and J lost 3 bases. This CDR3 has 14 amino acids. From germline, CDR1 is SEHNR and CDR2 FQNEAQ (reference sequence). Here the CDR3 DNA reads TGTGCCAGCAGCCTAGGGCGGGAGGAAGAGACCCAGTACTTC. As protein: CASSLGREEETQYF.

This clone was observed a few times. The chain has TRBV5-1 and TRBJ1-4; 7 nucleotides align to TRBD1. The V segment lost 4 bases and the J segment 8 bases; nucleotides outside the gene matches: 8. Germline lookup yields CDR1 SGHRS and CDR2 YFSETQ. This CDR3 has 14 amino acids. The CDR3 is CASSQGGVEEKLFF. CDR3 nucleotide sequence: TGCGCCAGCAGCCAAGGGGGCGTGGAAGAAAAACTGTTTTTT.

The rearrangement links TRBV6-1 to TRBJ2-7, with TRBD2 matching over 9 bases. Germline V gives CDR1 MNHNS, CDR2 SASEGT. The CDR3 contains 13 residues. V lost 4 bases, J lost 5 bases, and 3 bases stayed unmatched. This CDR3 is CASSGPSGNEQYF. The CDR3 DNA reads TGTGCCAGCAGTGGACCTAGCGGGAACGAGCAGTACTTC.

The chain recombines TRBV28 with TRBJ2-5; TRBD1 agrees at 7 bases. The CDR3 is 19 amino acids. Losses at the gene ends were 6 bases for V and 4 bases for J; bases not matched to a gene: 23. Per the germline V gene, CDR1 is MDHEN and CDR2 is SYDVKM. CDR3 sequence reads: CASSSRPGQVGERRETQYF. The DNA for the CDR3 is TGTGCCAGCAGCTCCCGTCCTGGACAGGTAGGGGAACGTCGAGAGACCCAGTACTTC.

V usage is TRBV20-1 and J usage is TRBJ2-3; tentatively, D is TRBD2 (5 bases). Germline loops: CDR1 DFQATT, CDR2 SNEGSKA (reference sequence). The CDR3 runs to 11 residues. The ends were cut back, 6 bases at V and 2 bases at J, with 6 bases in the middle. The CDR3 DNA sequence: TGCAGTGCCGGGAACACAGATACGCAGTATTTT. Protein: CSAGNTDTQYF.

The chain links TRBV6-6 to TRBJ1-3; D is undetermined. Deletions cut 6 bases from V and 0 bases from J, with 15 bases between. Germline CDR1 and CDR2: MNHNY and SVGAGI (reference sequence). This CDR3 is 16 amino acids long. In DNA form, the CDR3 reads TGTGCCAGCAGGGAACTGGGCTCGAACTCTGGAAACACCATATATTTT. This gives the protein CASRELGSNSGNTIYF.

The chain combines TRBV5-8 with TRBJ2-7; 11 bases align to TRBD2. With 2 bases clipped from V and 4 bases from J, the junction kept 5 bases outside the gene matches. CDR3 size: 15 residues. Germline values: CDR1 SGHTS, CDR2 YDEGEE. CDR3 DNA: TGTGCCAGCAGCTTACCGGGACTAGCGGTTTACGAGCAGTACTTC. Protein: CASSLPGLAVYEQYF.

The CDR3 protein is CASSKGANTEAFF. CDR3 DNA sequence: TGTGCCAGCAGCAAAGGAGCGAACACTGAAGCTTTCTTT. The chain uses TRBV14 and TRBJ1-1; D not resolved. Per the germline V gene, CDR1 is SGHDN and CDR2 is FVKESK. V dropped 5 bases and J dropped 1 base, with 8 bases sitting between them. This CDR3 comprises 13 residues.

The chain carries TRBV9 and TRBJ2-6; D remains unclear. The CDR3 is 16 residues long. The germline V and J ends were trimmed by 2 bases and 0 bases, with 9 bases remaining between them. CDR1 and CDR2 (germline): SGDLS, YYNGEE. DNA of the CDR3: TGTGCCAGCAGCGTTGCACACGTCTCTGGGGCCAACGTCCTGACTTTC. Protein sequence: CASSVAHVSGANVLTF.

The rearrangement links TRBV4-1 to TRBJ2-1, with 12 nucleotides matching TRBD2. After removal of 4 bases from V and 3 bases from J, the junction contained 4 bases not matched to a gene. Per germline, CDR1 MGHRA and CDR2 YSYEKL. This CDR3 spans 16 amino acids. The CDR3 loop reads CASSLGTSGYYNEQFF. The CDR3 DNA follows: TGCGCCAGCAGCCTCGGGACTAGCGGGTACTACAATGAGCAGTTCTTC.

The V gene is TRBV14, the J gene TRBJ2-5, with TRBD2 identical over 7 bases. V lost 1 base, J lost 3 bases, and 5 bases stayed unmatched. CDR1 is SGHDN, CDR2 FVKESK, per germline. There are 15 residues in the CDR3. The chain's CDR3 is CASSQVWGLKETQYF. The CDR3 DNA is TGTGCCAGCAGCCAAGTTTGGGGACTAAAAGAGACCCAGTACTTC.

The J gene is TRBJ2-7, the V gene TRBV28; 8 bases align to TRBD2. With 5 bases clipped from V and 7 bases from J, the junction kept 10 bases outside the gene matches. This CDR3 spans 14 amino acids. Germline CDR1 is MDHEN and CDR2 is SYDVKM. The CDR3 DNA reads TGTGCCAGCAGTAAGCGGGAGCGCCCTTGGGAGCAGTACTTC. It translates to CASSKRERPWEQYF.

This chain connects TRBV7-2 to TRBJ2-7; 9 bases agree with TRBD2. Unmatched junction bases numbered 12, after V lost 1 base and J lost 2 bases. CDR3 length: 18 residues. Germline V lookup: CDR1 SGHTA, CDR2 FQGNSA. The CDR3 spells CASSLGGGAGTVPYEQYF. DNA for the CDR3: TGTGCCAGCAGCTTAGGCGGGGGGGCAGGGACGGTCCCCTACGAGCAGTACTTC.

V usage is TRBV25-1 and J usage is TRBJ1-2, with 11 bases fitting TRBD1. The CDR3 has 15 amino acids. The J segment lost 5 bases and the V segment lost 1 base, leaving 3 bases of the junction unmatched. Per germline, CDR1 MGHDK and CDR2 SYGVNS. The CDR3 DNA is TGTGCCAGCAGTGAATGGGGGGACAGGGGGTATGGCTACACCTTC. It specifies CASSEWGDRGYGYTF.

This clone came up a few times. V and J are TRBV6-6 and TRBJ1-1, with a weak D call TRBD1 (6 bases). Germline V gives CDR1 MNHNY, CDR2 SVGAGI (reference sequence). V lost 6 bases to trimming and J lost 3 bases, with 14 bases between them. This CDR3 contains 14 residues. The CDR3 loop is CASSSQGLDTEAFF. As DNA, the CDR3 is TGTGCCAGCAGCTCACAGGGCTTGGACACTGAAGCTTTCTTT.